This TCR beta chain originates from a study of cytomegalovirus exposure and HLA in healthy donors. The CDR3 extends over 16 amino acids. Germline V lookup: CDR1 LGHNT, CDR2 FRNRAP. The V and J ends lost 4 bases and 4 bases respectively, with 19 bases between them. On this clone itself: What it binds is unknown.

PCR involved 60 Vbeta and 13 Jbeta primers. Per the study methods: A follow-up analysis tallied some 80 million unique TCR beta chains, roughly 11 million shared. The data were produced by immunoSEQ multiplex PCR, yet TCRdb's version contains in-frame clones alone and is incomplete. The DNA gave D and trimming, while V, J and clone size come from that table. Its listing shows approximately 61,000 clones. Study-level findings and limits: According to an earlier analysis, most TCR beta V segments yielded productive rearrangements about 90% or about 30% of the time. Equally common other TCR beta chains were less clonally expanded than HLA-associated ones, a later analysis found.

Sequencing was carried out using PBMCs. The sequence came from a woman under 30 in good health and CMV-seronegative. V and J are TRBV12-5 and TRBJ1-2; D is uncertain. The CDR3 is CASGSESTSLIYGYTF. The CDR3 DNA follows: TGTGCTAGTGGTTCAGAATCGACTAGCCTAATCTATGGCTACACCTTC.